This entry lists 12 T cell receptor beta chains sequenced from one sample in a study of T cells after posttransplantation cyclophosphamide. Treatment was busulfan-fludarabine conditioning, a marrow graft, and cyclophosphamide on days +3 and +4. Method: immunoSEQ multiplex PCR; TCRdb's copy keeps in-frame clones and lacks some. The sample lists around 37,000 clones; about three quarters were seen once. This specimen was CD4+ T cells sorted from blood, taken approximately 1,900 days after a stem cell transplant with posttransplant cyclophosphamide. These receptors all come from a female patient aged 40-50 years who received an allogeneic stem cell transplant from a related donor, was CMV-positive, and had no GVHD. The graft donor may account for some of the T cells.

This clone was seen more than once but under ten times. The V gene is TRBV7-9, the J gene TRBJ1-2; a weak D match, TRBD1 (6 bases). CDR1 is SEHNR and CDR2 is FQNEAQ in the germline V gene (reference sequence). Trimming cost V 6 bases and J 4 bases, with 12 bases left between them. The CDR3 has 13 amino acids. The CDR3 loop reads CASRKGQSYGYTF. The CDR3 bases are TGTGCCAGCAGGAAGGGACAAAGCTATGGCTACACCTTC. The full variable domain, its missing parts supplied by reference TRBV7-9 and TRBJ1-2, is DTGVSQNPRHKITKRGQNVTFRCDPISEHNRLYWYRQTLGQGPEFLTYFQNEAQLEKSRLLSDRFSAERPKGSFSTLEIQRTEQGDSAMYLCASRKGQSYGYTFGSGTRLTVV.

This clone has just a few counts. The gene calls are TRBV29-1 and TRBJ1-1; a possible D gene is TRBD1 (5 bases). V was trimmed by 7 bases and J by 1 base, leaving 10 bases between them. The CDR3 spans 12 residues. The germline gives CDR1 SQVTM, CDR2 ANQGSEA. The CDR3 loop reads CSGQGSNTEAFF. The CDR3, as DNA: TGCAGCGGCCAGGGATCGAACACTGAAGCTTTCTTT.

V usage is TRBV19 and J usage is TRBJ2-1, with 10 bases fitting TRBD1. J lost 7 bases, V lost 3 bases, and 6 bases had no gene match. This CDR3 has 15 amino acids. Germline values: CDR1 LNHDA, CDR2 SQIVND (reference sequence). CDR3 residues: CASSMTGGAINEQFF. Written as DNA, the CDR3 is TGTGCCAGTAGTATGACAGGGGGCGCTATTAATGAGCAGTTCTTC.

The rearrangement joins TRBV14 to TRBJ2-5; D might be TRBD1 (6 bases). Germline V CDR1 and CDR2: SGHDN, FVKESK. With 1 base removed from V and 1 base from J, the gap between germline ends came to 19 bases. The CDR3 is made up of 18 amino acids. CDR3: CASSQGYLDRTFQETQYF. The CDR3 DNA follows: TGTGCCAGCAGCCAAGGGTATTTGGACAGAACCTTCCAAGAGACCCAGTACTTC.

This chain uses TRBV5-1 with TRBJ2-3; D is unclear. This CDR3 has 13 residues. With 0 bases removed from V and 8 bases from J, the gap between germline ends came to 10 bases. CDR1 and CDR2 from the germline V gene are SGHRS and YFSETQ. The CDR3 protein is CASSLGGRSTQYF. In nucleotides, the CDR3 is TGCGCCAGCAGCTTGGGAGGTCGCAGTACGCAGTATTTT. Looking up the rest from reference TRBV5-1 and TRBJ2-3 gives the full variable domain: KAGVTQTPRYLIKTRGQQVTLSCSPISGHRSVSWYQQTPGQGLQFLFEYFSETQRNKGNFPGRFSGRQFSNSRSEMNVSTLELGDSALYLCASSLGGRSTQYFGPGTRLTVL.

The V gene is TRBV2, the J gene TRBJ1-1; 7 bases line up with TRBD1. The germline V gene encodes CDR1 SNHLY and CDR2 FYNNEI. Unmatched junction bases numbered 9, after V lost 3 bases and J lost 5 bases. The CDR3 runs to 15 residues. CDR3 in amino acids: CASSEWDSGLTEAFF. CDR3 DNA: TGTGCCAGCAGTGAGTGGGACAGCGGTTTGACTGAAGCTTTCTTT.

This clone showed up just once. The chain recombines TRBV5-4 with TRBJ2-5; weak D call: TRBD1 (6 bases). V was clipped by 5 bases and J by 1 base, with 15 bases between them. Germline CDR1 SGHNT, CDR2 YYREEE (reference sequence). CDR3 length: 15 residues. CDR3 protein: CASRQVTGGQETQYF. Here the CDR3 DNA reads TGTGCCAGCAGGCAAGTGACAGGTGGCCAAGAGACCCAGTACTTC.

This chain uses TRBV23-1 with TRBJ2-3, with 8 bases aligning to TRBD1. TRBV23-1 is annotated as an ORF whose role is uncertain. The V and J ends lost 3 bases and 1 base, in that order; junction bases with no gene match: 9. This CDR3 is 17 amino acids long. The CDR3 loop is CASSHGDRTEGTDTQYF. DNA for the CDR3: TGCGCCAGCAGTCACGGGGACAGGACCGAGGGCACAGATACGCAGTATTTT.

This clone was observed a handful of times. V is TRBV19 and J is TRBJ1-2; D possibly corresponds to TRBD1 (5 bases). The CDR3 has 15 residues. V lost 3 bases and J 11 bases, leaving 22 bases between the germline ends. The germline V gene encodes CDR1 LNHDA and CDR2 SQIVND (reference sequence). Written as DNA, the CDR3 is TGTGCCAGTAGTATCGGGGGGAGGCAGATTCTTCGGTACACCTTC. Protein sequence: CASSIGGRQILRYTF.

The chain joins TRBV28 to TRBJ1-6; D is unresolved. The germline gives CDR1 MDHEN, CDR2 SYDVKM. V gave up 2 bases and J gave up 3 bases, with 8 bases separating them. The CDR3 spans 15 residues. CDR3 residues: CASSLDTIYNSPLHF. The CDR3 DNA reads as TGTGCCAGCAGTTTAGACACCATCTATAATTCACCCCTCCACTTT.

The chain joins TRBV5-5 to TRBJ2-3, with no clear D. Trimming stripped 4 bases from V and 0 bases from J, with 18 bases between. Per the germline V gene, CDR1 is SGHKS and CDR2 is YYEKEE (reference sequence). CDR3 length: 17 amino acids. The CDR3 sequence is CASSPGRGSFSTDTQYF. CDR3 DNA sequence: TGTGCCAGCAGCCCCGGCCGAGGCAGTTTTAGCACAGATACGCAGTATTTT.

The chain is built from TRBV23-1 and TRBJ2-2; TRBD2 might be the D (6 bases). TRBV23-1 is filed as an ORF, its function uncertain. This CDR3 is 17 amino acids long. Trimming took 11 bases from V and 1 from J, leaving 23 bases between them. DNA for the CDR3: TGCGCCGTTTCGGACCGGGGGTTACACAGGAACACCGGGGAGCTGTTTTTT. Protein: CAVSDRGLHRNTGELFF.